The 26 T cell receptor beta chains presented below share a single source sample, sequenced in a study of blood T cells in healthy people across ages. Combining a sample-barcoded 5' primer with a J-beta primer mix, a second PCR ran for about 7 to 11 cycles. TCRdb re-called the 5' RACE reads with MiXCR, one entry per CDR3 protein. This table holds about 900,000 distinct CDR3 sequences, under 50% found once. Source material: blood. These receptors originate from a man younger than 40 in good health.

The V call is TRBV20-1, the J call TRBJ2-1, with TRBD1 matching over 11 bases. Germline V CDR1 and CDR2: DFQATT, SNEGSKA (reference sequence). This CDR3 has 16 residues. J lost 2 bases, V lost 6 bases, and 9 bases had no gene match. The CDR3 region has the DNA TGCAGTGCCCAAAGTCCGGGACAGGGGGCCTACAATGAGCAGTTCTTC. Translated, it gives CSAQSPGQGAYNEQFF.

V is TRBV18 and J is TRBJ1-1; D unclear. CDR1 KGHSH and CDR2 LQKENI come from the germline V gene. CDR3 length: 15 amino acids. V was shortened by 3 bases and J by 1 base, with 12 bases between the two germline ends. The DNA for the CDR3 is TGTGCCAGCTCACCTTTTCGGGAGCCGAACACTGAAGCTTTCTTT. Translating it yields CASSPFREPNTEAFF.

This clonotype was counted only a few times. This rearrangement joins TRBV5-1 to TRBJ2-7, with D possibly being TRBD1 or TRBD2 (5 bases each). Germline loops: CDR1 SGHRS, CDR2 YFSETQ. The V end lost 4 bases, the J end lost 5 bases, and 22 bases lay between the germline ends. The CDR3 is 16 amino acids. The CDR3 sequence is CASSQMGSAGSHEQYF. CDR3 in DNA: TGCGCCAGCAGCCAGATGGGTTCGGCAGGGAGCCACGAGCAGTACTTC.

The V gene is TRBV18, the J gene TRBJ1-5; D is ambiguous. CDR3 size: 16 residues. CDR1 and CDR2 from the germline V gene are KGHSH and LQKENI. The germline V and J ends were trimmed by 2 bases and 1 base, with 12 bases remaining between them. The CDR3 region has the DNA TGTGCCAGCTCACCAGGTAACGGCAGGAGCAATCAGCCCCAGCATTTT. Its protein product is CASSPGNGRSNQPQHF.

This clonotype appeared a few times. The chain recombines TRBV15 with TRBJ1-5; D is ambiguous. This CDR3 is 14 amino acids long. The ends were cut back, 1 base at V and 1 base at J, with 5 bases in the middle. In germline, CDR1 is LNHNV, CDR2 YYDKDF (reference sequence). CDR3 bases: TGTGCCACCAGCAGAGTCGGCAGCAATCAGCCCCAGCATTTT. It yields the protein CATSRVGSNQPQHF.

The chain uses TRBV27 and TRBJ1-1, with unresolved D. Germline CDR1 reads MNHEY; CDR2 reads SMNVEV (reference sequence). Deletions cut 6 bases from V and 1 base from J, with 15 bases between. The CDR3 length is 15 residues. CDR3 loop: CASRLARAPNTEAFF. The DNA for the CDR3 is TGTGCCAGCAGGCTGGCTCGGGCTCCGAACACTGAAGCTTTCTTT.

This clonotype was picked up many times. The rearrangement uses TRBV4-3 and TRBJ2-7, with 10 bases lining up with TRBD2. The CDR3 length is 14 residues. Germline CDR1 is LGHNA and CDR2 is YSLEER. Trimming removed 2 bases from V and 5 bases from J; junction bases left unmatched: 3. CDR3 DNA: TGCGCCAGCAGCCAACATCTAGCGGGGGACGAGCAGTACTTC. Translation gives CASSQHLAGDEQYF.

As to this clonotype: A much larger clone lies one base from this, so it may be a read error. V and J are TRBV4-1 and TRBJ2-6; no reliable D call. CDR1 is MGHRA, CDR2 YSYEKL, per germline. Trimming took off 1 base at V and 0 bases at J, with 13 bases between the two ends. The CDR3 contains 18 residues. Here the CDR3 reads CASSQVGRRLSGANVLTF. The CDR3 region has the DNA TGCGCCAGCAGCCAAGTCGGACGGCGCCTCTCTGGGGCCAACGTCCTGACTTTC.

The chain joins TRBV12-3 or TRBV12-4 to TRBJ2-7, with D tentatively TRBD1 (5 bases). Trimming took off 1 base at V and 0 bases at J, with 7 bases between the two ends. CDR3 size: 14 residues. CDR3 in amino acids: CASSLVDNSYEQYF. The CDR3 coding sequence is TGTGCCAGCAGTTTAGTGGACAACTCCTACGAGCAGTACTTC.

The J gene is TRBJ2-3, the V gene TRBV20-1; D unresolved. V gave up 4 bases and J gave up 2 bases, with 7 bases separating them. The V gene's germline CDR1 is DFQATT and CDR2 SNEGSKA (reference sequence). This CDR3 comprises 12 residues. In nucleotides, the CDR3 is TGCAGTGCTAAAGGATTCACAGATACGCAGTATTTT. Translated, it gives CSAKGFTDTQYF.

This clonotype was found a few times. CDR3 in amino acids: CASSLDDRNTEAFF. The CDR3 coding sequence is TGTGCCAGCAGCTTAGACGACAGGAACACTGAAGCTTTCTTT. The chain uses TRBV13 and TRBJ1-1; tentative D call: TRBD1 (5 bases). Per germline, CDR1 PRHDT and CDR2 FYEKMQ (reference sequence). With 1 base removed from V and 1 base from J, the gap between germline ends came to 7 bases. The CDR3 length is 14 residues.

The chain links TRBV4-3 to TRBJ2-6, with D possibly TRBD1 on 5 matching bases. The germline CDR1 and CDR2 sequences are LGHNA and YSLEER. This CDR3 region has 17 residues. V was trimmed by 0 bases and J by 2 bases, leaving 11 bases between them. The CDR3 spells CASSQDRAGTGANVLTF. CDR3 bases: TGCGCCAGCAGCCAAGATCGGGCAGGGACTGGGGCCAACGTCCTGACTTTC.

V usage is TRBV12-3 or TRBV12-4 and J usage is TRBJ1-3, with D perhaps TRBD1 (6 bases). Trimming left V 3 bases short and J 2 bases short, with 8 bases between. The CDR3 sequence is 14 residues long. CDR3 bases: TGTGCCAGCAGTTTTCACAGGGCTGGAAACACCATATATTTT. Translated, it gives CASSFHRAGNTIYF.

The chain employs TRBV5-5 and TRBJ2-6; D is possibly TRBD2 (5 bases). Germline V gene data show CDR1 as SGHKS and CDR2 as YYEKEE (reference sequence). The length of the CDR3 is 17 residues. V was cut by 0 bases and J by 0 bases, with 10 bases left in between. CDR3 protein: CASSLAGTSSGANVLTF. The CDR3 DNA reads TGTGCCAGCAGCTTGGCGGGAACTAGCTCTGGGGCCAACGTCCTGACTTTC.

The chain joins TRBV6-2 or TRBV6-3 to TRBJ1-5; 7 nucleotides match TRBD1. Looked up from germline, CDR1 is MNHEY and CDR2 is SVGEGT. V dropped 6 bases and J dropped 5; count of bases not matched to a gene: 10. CDR3 length equals 15 residues. Here the CDR3 DNA reads TGTGCCAGCAGCCTAGAACAGGGGCAAGATCAGCCCCAGCATTTT. Translation: CASSLEQGQDQPQHF.

This chain links TRBV5-1 with TRBJ1-5; the D gene is possibly TRBD1 (6 bases). The V gene's germline CDR1 is SGHRS and CDR2 YFSETQ. Trimming removed 2 bases at V and 3 bases at J, with 12 bases between. The CDR3 extends over 15 amino acids. The CDR3 spells CASSFRGDNNQPQHF. DNA for the CDR3: TGCGCCAGCAGCTTCCGGGGGGACAACAATCAGCCCCAGCATTTT. Filled out from reference TRBV5-1 and TRBJ1-5, the complete variable domain reads KAGVTQTPRYLIKTRGQQVTLSCSPISGHRSVSWYQQTPGQGLQFLFEYFSETQRNKGNFPGRFSGRQFSNSRSEMNVSTLELGDSALYLCASSFRGDNNQPQHFGDGTRLSIL.

The genes are TRBV6-2 or TRBV6-3 and TRBJ2-3, with D uncertain. V was pared by 6 bases and J by 6 bases, with 10 bases between. CDR1 is MNHEY and CDR2 is SVGEGT in the germline V gene. The CDR3 sequence is 12 residues long. The CDR3 DNA sequence: TGTGCCAGCAGATCCGGCTCGGATACGCAGTATTTT. Its protein product is CASRSGSDTQYF.

This clonotype was counted only a few times. This chain connects TRBV5-4 to TRBJ2-1; 16 nucleotides agree with TRBD2. J gave up 9 bases and V 3 bases, and 6 bases lay outside the gene matches. Germline CDR1 SGHNT, CDR2 YYREEE (reference sequence). This CDR3 has 16 amino acids. The CDR3 DNA follows: TGTGCCAGCAGCTCTGGGACTAGCGGGGGGGCCAGTGAGCAGTTCTTC. Protein product: CASSSGTSGGASEQFF. Based on the CDR3 plus reference TRBV5-4 and TRBJ2-1, the full variable domain is ETGVTQSPTHLIKTRGQQVTLRCSSQSGHNTVSWYQQALGQGPQFIFQYYREEENGRGNFPPRFSGLQFPNYSSELNVNALELDDSALYLCASSSGTSGGASEQFFGPGTRLTVL.

This clonotype was found many times. J is TRBJ2-3 and V is TRBV4-3, with 7 bases matching TRBD1. V shed 0 bases and J 3 bases; nucleotides not matched to a gene: 3. Per germline, CDR1 LGHNA and CDR2 YSLEER. The CDR3 length is 15 residues. CDR3 nucleotides: TGCGCCAGCAGCCAAGATAAGGGGGCGACAGATACGCAGTATTTT. Translation: CASSQDKGATDTQYF.

This sequence joins TRBV7-9 and TRBJ1-4, with D possibly being TRBD1 (5 bases). Per germline, CDR1 SEHNR and CDR2 FQNEAQ (reference sequence). Deletions cut 4 bases from V and 5 bases from J, with 11 bases between. This CDR3 is built from 14 residues. The CDR3 DNA follows: TGTGCCAGCAGCTGGGGACGGGGAAATGAAAAACTGTTTTTT. This codes for CASSWGRGNEKLFF.

This clonotype was recorded many times. The J gene is TRBJ2-3, the V gene TRBV7-2; the D call may be TRBD1 or TRBD2 (7 bases each). From germline, CDR1 is SGHTA and CDR2 FQGNSA. V lost 2 bases, J lost 6 bases, and 9 bases lay in between. This CDR3 has 13 residues. CDR3 sequence: CASSLQGGDTQYF. The CDR3 nucleotides are TGTGCCAGCAGCTTACAGGGGGGGGATACGCAGTATTTT.

This chain joins TRBV7-2 and TRBJ2-1, with D perhaps TRBD2 (6 bases). The CDR3 is 16 amino acids. V gave up 1 base and J gave up 5 bases, with 15 bases separating them. Germline V gene sequence: CDR1 SGHTA, CDR2 FQGNSA. The CDR3 protein is CASSLGWLASNNEQFF. CDR3 bases: TGTGCCAGCAGCTTAGGCTGGCTAGCGTCGAACAATGAGCAGTTCTTC.

A few counts support this clonotype. The gene calls are TRBV11-1 and TRBJ2-6; D may be TRBD1 (5 bases). This CDR3 has 17 amino acids. CDR1 and CDR2 (germline): SGHAT, FQDESV (reference sequence). V was trimmed by 5 bases and J by 0 bases, leaving 14 bases between them. The CDR3 DNA reads as TGTGCCAGCAGCCCCCAGGGCACCATCTCTGGGGCCAACGTCCTGACTTTC. It codes for CASSPQGTISGANVLTF.

For this clonotype: At one end, the junction sequence differs from germline, possibly due to a read error. The rearrangement links TRBV27 to TRBJ2-5, with D uncertain. Germline CDR1 MNHEY, CDR2 SMNVEV (reference sequence). The CDR3 contains 13 residues. CDR3 bases: TGTGCCAGCAGTTTATCGAGGCAAGAGACCCAGGACTTC. As protein: CASSLSRQETQDF.

The rearrangement joins TRBV7-9 to TRBJ1-4; 9 bases map to TRBD1. Germline CDR1 and CDR2: SEHNR and FQNEAQ (reference sequence). The CDR3 is 15 residues long. V dropped 5 bases and J dropped 6; count of bases not matched to a gene: 7. The CDR3 DNA reads TGTGCCAGCAGCCCCCGGACAGGGGAGGATGAAAAACTGTTTTTT. It specifies CASSPRTGEDEKLFF. The whole variable domain, filled in from reference TRBV7-9 and TRBJ1-4, reads DTGVSQNPRHKITKRGQNVTFRCDPISEHNRLYWYRQTLGQGPEFLTYFQNEAQLEKSRLLSDRFSAERPKGSFSTLEIQRTEQGDSAMYLCASSPRTGEDEKLFFGSGTQLSVL.

This clonotype was recorded at least ten times. CDR3 sequence (DNA): TGCGCCAGCAGCCAGGGACAGGGGGCAGGTCAGCCCCAGCATTTT. Its translation: CASSQGQGAGQPQHF. The genes are TRBV4-3 and TRBJ1-5; 12 bases agree with TRBD1. CDR3 length: 15 amino acids. V gave up 3 bases and J gave up 6 bases; unmatched junction bases: 3. Germline loops: CDR1 LGHNA, CDR2 YSLEER.